The subject of this entry is one TCR beta chain. Method: immunoSEQ multiplex PCR; TCRdb's copy keeps in-frame clones and lacks some. Of about 100,000 clones in the sample, around 92% are singletons; the top ten hold about 2.9%. The data were obtained in a study of T cell changes during pregnancy in multiple sclerosis. V was pared by 1 base and J by 0 bases, with 13 bases between. Germline V gene lookup returns CDR1 MGHRA and CDR2 YSYEKL. This CDR3 is built from 16 residues. The material was peripheral blood, obtained in the second trimester of pregnancy. The chain employs TRBV4-1 and TRBJ2-7, with D possibly being TRBD1 (6 bases). The sequence was obtained from a female donor with multiple sclerosis, enrolled in a pregnancy study. The CDR3 here is CASSQVAGVISYEQYF. The CDR3 region has the DNA TGCGCCAGCAGCCAAGTGGCAGGGGTTATCTCCTACGAGCAGTACTTC.